This section outlines one T cell receptor (beta chain) sequence together with its context. These data originate in a study of spatial heterogeneity in lung cancer. For the study at large: Samples came from 60 to 75 TRACERx patients with untreated early-stage lung cancer. A consistent excess of beta-chain over alpha-chain sequences was detected.

MiXCR, run by TCRdb on the 5' RACE reads, gives a single entry per CDR3 protein. The sample lists under 20,000 distinct CDR3 sequences, roughly 10% seen once, with approximately 34% in the top ten. The CDR3 covers 15 residues. CDR1 is SGHRS and CDR2 is YFSETQ in the germline V gene. V lost 4 bases and J 5 bases, leaving 16 bases between the germline ends. As for time point: blood at routine non-recurrence follow-up after resection. The J gene is TRBJ2-1, the V gene TRBV5-1; perhaps TRBD2 as D (5 bases). The sequence derives from a female donor with early-stage non-small cell lung cancer. Source: PBMCs, taken at follow-up. CDR3 loop: CASSPVEVANNEQFF. The DNA for the CDR3 is TGCGCCAGCAGCCCTGTGGAGGTAGCTAACAATGAGCAGTTCTTC.